This T cell receptor beta chain is drawn from a study of T cell repertoires in cytomegalovirus infection. Study as a whole: An indication of both CMV infection and matching HLA type came from public TCR beta signatures.

TCRdb processed the reads anew with MiXCR; each CDR3 protein has one entry. The sample has approximately 1,000,000 distinct CDR3 sequences, roughly 30% seen once. This CDR3 has 12 residues. Trimming pared 0 bases from V and 8 bases from J, leaving 5 bases between. Germline CDR1 is SGDLS and CDR2 is YYNGEE. For this clonotype: Its matching antigen is unknown.

Study-level results: Using cumulative public TCR beta family frequency, the authors identified those who carried CMV together with the relevant HLA.

The sequence was obtained from a human donor in good health (CMV status not recorded). Some clones in this sample may be carry-over from other donors' samples. The source was cultured CD8+ T cells from PBMCs, collected from culture after CMV antigen stimulation. The chain uses TRBV9 and TRBJ2-2, with D hard to call. The CDR3 coding sequence is TGTGCCAGCAGCGTAGTAATTGGGGAGCTGTTTTTT. Amino acid sequence: CASSVVIGELFF.